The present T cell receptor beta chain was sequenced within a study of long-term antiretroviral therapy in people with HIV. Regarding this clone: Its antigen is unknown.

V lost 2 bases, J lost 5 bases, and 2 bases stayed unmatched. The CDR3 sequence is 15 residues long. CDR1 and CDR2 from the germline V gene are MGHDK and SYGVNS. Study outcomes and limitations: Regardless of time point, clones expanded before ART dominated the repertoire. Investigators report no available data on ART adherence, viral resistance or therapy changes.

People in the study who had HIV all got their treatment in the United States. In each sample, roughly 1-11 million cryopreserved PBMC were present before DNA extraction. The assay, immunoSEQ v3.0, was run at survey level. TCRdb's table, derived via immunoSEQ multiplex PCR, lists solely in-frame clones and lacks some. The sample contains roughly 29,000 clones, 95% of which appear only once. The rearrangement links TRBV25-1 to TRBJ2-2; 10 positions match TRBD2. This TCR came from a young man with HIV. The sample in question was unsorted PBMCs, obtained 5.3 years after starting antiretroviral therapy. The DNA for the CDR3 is TGTGCCAGCAGTGAAGGGGGACTAGCGACCGGGGAGCTGTTTTTT. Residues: CASSEGGLATGELFF. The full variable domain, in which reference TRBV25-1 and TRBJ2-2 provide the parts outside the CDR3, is EADIYQTPRYLVIGTGKKITLECSQTMGHDKMYWYQQDPGMELHLIHYSYGVNSTEKGDLSSESTVSRIRTEHFPLTLESARPSHTSQYLCASSEGGLATGELFFGEGSRLTVL.